The subject of this entry is one TCR beta chain. As yet, its antigen is unknown. The V gene's germline CDR1 is SQVTM and CDR2 ANQGSEA. V shed 6 bases and J 4 bases; nucleotides not matched to a gene: 8. CDR3 size: 13 residues. It was with 60 Vbeta and 13 Jbeta primers that the PCR ran. Original data processing: Roughly 73 million unique TCR beta chains, some 10 million of them shared, were counted by a later analysis. TCRdb's table, derived via immunoSEQ multiplex PCR, lists solely in-frame clones and lacks some. D and trimming were read from the DNA, whereas the V and J calls and clone size are those reported in that table. The sample holds around 110,000 clones, more than 60% seen once. This sample was included in a study of cytomegalovirus exposure and HLA in healthy donors. Study context: Membership in the Caucasian-associated ancestry cluster was found for about 80% of approximately 380 genotyped donors. Study-wide results and caveats: In a later analysis, at a false discovery rate of 0.05, approximately 15,000 TCR beta sequences matched HLA alleles. High sensitivity and specificity were reportedly achieved when the classifier diagnosed cytomegalovirus status.

The V and J genes are TRBV29-1 and TRBJ2-7; the match to TRBD1 covers 8 bases. This TCR came from a woman aged 45 to 65 in good health and CMV-seropositive. The sequencing input was PBMCs. DNA of the CDR3: TGCAGCGTCTCGGGACAGGCCCCTTACGAGCAGTACTTC. This codes for CSVSGQAPYEQYF.